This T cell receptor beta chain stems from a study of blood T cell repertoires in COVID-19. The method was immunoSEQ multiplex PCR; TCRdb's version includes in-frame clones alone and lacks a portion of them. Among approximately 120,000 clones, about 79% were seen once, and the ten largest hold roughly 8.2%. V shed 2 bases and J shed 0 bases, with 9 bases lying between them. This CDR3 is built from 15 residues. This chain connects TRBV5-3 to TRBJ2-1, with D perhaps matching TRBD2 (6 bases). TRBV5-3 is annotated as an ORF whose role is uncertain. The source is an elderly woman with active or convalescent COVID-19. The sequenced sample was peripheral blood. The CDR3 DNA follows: TGTGCCAGAAGCTTAGGAGGGAGCTCCTACAATGAGCAGTTCTTC. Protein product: CARSLGGSSYNEQFF.